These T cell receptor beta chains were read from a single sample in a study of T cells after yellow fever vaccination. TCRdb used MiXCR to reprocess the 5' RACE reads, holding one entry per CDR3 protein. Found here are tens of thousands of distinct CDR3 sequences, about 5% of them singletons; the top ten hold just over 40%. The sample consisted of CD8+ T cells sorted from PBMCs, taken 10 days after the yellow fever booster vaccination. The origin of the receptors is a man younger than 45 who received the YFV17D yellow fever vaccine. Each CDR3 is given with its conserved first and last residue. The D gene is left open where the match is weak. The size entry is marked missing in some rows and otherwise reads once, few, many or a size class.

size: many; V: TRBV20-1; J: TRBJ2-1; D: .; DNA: TGCAGTGGATTTCCGGGTCACGATGAGCAGTTCTTC; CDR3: CSGFPGHDEQFF
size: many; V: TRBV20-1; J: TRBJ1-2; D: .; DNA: TGCAGTGCGAACCCCCGCCGAACTAACTATGGCTACACCTTC; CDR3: CSANPRRTNYGYTF
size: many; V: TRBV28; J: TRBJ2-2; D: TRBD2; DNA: TGTGCCAGCAGAACCGGGACTAGCGGGAGAGGGGAGCTGTTTTTT; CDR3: CASRTGTSGRGELFF
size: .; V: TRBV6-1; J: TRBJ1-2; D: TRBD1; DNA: TGTGCCAGCAGTAAAGCCGGGACAGGTTTGTCCTATGGCTACACCTTC; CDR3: CASSKAGTGLSYGYTF
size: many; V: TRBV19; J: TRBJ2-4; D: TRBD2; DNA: TGTGCCAGTAGCCCCGCGACTAGCTATATTCAGTACTTC; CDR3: CASSPATSYIQYF
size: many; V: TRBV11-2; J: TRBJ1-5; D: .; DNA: TGTGCCAGCAGCTTGGGGCCCGGGGCCCGTCAACCCCAGCATTTT; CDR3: CASSLGPGARQPQHF
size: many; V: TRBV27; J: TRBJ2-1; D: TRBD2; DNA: TGTGCCAGCAGTTCAGGAGGGGAGGGTGAGCAGTTCTTC; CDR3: CASSSGGEGEQFF
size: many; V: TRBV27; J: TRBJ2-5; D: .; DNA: TGTGCCAGCAGTCCGGAACCGCTCGCGACCCAGTACTTC; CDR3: CASSPEPLATQYF
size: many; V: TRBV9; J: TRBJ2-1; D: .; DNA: TGTGCCAGCAGCGTAGCTTCTAAAAATGAGCAGTTCTTC; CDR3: CASSVASKNEQFF
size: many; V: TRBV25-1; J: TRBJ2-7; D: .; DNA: TGTGCCAGCAGTGAAGCCTGGGGGTTTAGGTACGAGCAGTACTTC; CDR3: CASSEAWGFRYEQYF
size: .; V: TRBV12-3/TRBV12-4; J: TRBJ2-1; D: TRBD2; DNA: TGTGCCTTCTGTTTAGCGCAGGGACTAGCGGGAGGGCTGGGCTGGGAGCAGTTCTTC; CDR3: CAFCLAQGLAGGLGWEQFF
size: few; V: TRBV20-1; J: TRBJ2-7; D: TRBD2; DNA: TGCTGTGCTAGGGAGACTAGCGGGGCGACAAGCTCCTACGAGCAGTACTTC; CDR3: CCARETSGATSSYEQYF
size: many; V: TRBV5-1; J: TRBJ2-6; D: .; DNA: TGCGCCAGCAGCTTGGAGTCCGGGCTTGGGGCCAACGTCCTGACTTTC; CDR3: CASSLESGLGANVLTF
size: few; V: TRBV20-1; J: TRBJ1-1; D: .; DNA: TGCAGTGCTACTCTTTCTTTCACTGAAGCTTTCTTT; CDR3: CSATLSFTEAFF
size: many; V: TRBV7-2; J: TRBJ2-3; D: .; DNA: TGTGCCAGCAGCTTAACTACTTATACGCAGTATTTT; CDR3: CASSLTTYTQYF
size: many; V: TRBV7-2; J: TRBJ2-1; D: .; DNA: TGTGCCAGCAGCGTGGGACTACTAGGGGGCAGGGATGAGCAGTTCTTC; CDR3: CASSVGLLGGRDEQFF
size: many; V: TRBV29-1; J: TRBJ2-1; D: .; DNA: TGCAGCGGAACCTACAATGAGCAGTTCTTC; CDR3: CSGTYNEQFF
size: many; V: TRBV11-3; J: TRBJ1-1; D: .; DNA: TGTGCCAGCAGCTTAGAGTCGGGGGCTGGCACTGAAGCTTTCTTT; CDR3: CASSLESGAGTEAFF
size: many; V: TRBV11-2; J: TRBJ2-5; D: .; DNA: TGTGCCAGCAGCATGGACCTTCAAGAGACCCAGTACTTC; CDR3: CASSMDLQETQYF
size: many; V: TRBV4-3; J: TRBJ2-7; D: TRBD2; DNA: TGCGCCAGCAGCCAAGATCGGTCTAGCGGGAGGGTGCAGTACTTC; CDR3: CASSQDRSSGRVQYF
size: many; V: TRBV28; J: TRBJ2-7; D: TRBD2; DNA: TGTGCCAGCAGTTCACCCGGGACTAGAGAAACCTACGAGCAGTACTTC; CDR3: CASSSPGTRETYEQYF
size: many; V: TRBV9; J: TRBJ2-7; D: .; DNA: TGTGCCAGCAGCGAGACAGGTGCCAAAGGATTCGAGCAGTACTTC; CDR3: CASSETGAKGFEQYF
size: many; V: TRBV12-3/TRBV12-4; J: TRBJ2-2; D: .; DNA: TGTGCCAGCAGTCCGCCTGTCCAGCGCTCCGGGGAGCTGTTTTTT; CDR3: CASSPPVQRSGELFF
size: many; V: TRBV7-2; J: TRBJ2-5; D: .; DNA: TGTGCCAGCAGCTTAAAGGCAGCTAGGAAAGAGACCCAGTACTTC; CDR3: CASSLKAARKETQYF
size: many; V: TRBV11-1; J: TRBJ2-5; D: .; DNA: TGTGCCAGCAGCTCACCCCCAGTGACCCCGACCTTTTACCAAGAGACCCAGTACTTC; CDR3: CASSSPPVTPTFYQETQYF
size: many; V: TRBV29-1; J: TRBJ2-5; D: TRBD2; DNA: TGCAGCGCCATGGGACTATCGGAGACCCAGTACTTC; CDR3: CSAMGLSETQYF
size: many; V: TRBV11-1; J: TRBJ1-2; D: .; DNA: TGTGCCAGCAGCTTGACCGGGACATCTCGTGGCTACACCTTC; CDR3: CASSLTGTSRGYTF
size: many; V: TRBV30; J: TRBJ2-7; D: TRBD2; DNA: TGTGCCTGGAGTCCCTTTATAGCGGGCCCGTACGAGCAGTACTTC; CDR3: CAWSPFIAGPYEQYF
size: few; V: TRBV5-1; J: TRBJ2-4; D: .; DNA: TGCGCCAGCAGCTTAACAGAAAACATTCAGTACTTC; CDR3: CASSLTENIQYF
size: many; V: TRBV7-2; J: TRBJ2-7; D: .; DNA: TGTGCCAGCAGCGCCCCCACGGTGGAGCAGTACTTC; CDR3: CASSAPTVEQYF
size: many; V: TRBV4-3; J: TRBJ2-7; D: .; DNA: TGCGCCAGCAGCCCTATACAGGGAAGCCACGAGCAGTACTTC; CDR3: CASSPIQGSHEQYF